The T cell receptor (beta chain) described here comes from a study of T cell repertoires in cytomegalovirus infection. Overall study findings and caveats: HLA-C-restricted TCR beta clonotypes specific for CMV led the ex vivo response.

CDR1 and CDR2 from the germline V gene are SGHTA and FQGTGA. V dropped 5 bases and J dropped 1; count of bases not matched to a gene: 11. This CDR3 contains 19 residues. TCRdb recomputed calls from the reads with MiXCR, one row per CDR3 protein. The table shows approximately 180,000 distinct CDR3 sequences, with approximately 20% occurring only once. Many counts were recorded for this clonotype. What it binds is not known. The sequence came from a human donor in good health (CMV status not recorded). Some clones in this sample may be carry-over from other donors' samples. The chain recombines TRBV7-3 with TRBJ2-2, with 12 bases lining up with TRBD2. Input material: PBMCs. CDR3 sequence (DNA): TGTGCCAGCAGCCCTTTAACTAGCGGGAGGATGGGGAACACCGGGGAGCTGTTTTTT. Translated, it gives CASSPLTSGRMGNTGELFF.